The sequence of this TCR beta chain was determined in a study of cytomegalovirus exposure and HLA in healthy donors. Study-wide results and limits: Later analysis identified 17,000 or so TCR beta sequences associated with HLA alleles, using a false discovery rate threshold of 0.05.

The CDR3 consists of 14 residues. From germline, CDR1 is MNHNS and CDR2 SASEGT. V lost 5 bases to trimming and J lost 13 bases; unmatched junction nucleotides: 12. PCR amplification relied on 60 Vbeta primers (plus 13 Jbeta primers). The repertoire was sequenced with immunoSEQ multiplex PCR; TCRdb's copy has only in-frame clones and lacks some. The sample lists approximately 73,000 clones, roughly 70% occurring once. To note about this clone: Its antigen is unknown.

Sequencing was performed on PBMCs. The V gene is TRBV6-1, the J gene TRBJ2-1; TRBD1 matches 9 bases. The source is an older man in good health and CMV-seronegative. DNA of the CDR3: TGTGCCAGCAGTCTACGGGGACAGGGTGTGCAACAGTTCTTC. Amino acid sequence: CASSLRGQGVQQFF.